This T cell receptor beta chain is drawn from a study of T cell responses to AZD1222 COVID-19 vaccine. The CDR3 extends over 14 amino acids. Comments on this clone: Its target is unknown.

The study pooled second doses at about 4 or about 12 weeks. Findings and caveats of the study: Repertoire sampling occurred only after the peak T cell response. The donors showed a predominance of white British ancestry and of females, with possible underestimation of clonal diversity. Unmutated variant regions are reportedly the target of nearly half of TCRs that are spike-specific.

The protocol was immunoSEQ multiplex PCR, while the TCRdb copy is restricted to in-frame clones and leaves out a portion. In the table there are about 120,000 clones, 86% of which are singletons. This TCR was recovered from an adult who received the AZD1222 COVID-19 vaccine. J is TRBJ2-7 and V is TRBV12-2; the table gives TRBD1 as D, unverified against the DNA. TRBV12-2 is described as a pseudogene. This sample comprised peripheral blood, obtained 28 days after the second AZD1222 dose. The CDR3 DNA follows: TGTGCAAGTCGACCAGGACAGGCGCCCTACGAGCAGTACTTC. It encodes CASRPGQAPYEQYF.